This T cell receptor beta chain is drawn from a study of human T cells and chemical hapten exposure. Trimming cost V 4 bases and J 9 bases; bases outside gene matches: 8. The length of the CDR3 is 16 residues. CDR1 is MNHEY, CDR2 SMNVEV, per germline (reference sequence). TCRdb independently ran MiXCR on the RACE reads; one entry per CDR3 protein. The sample lists about 120,000 distinct CDR3 sequences, 9.5% to 13% occurring once. This clonotype showed up just a few times. Time point given: patch test 1, 2 weeks after DPC sensitization. Regarding treatment: therapeutic diphenylcyclopropenone sensitization with weekly scalp DPC. Prior to each patch test being applied, blood was drawn.

The chain links TRBV27 to TRBJ2-3, with TRBD2 matching 15 bases. The sequences come from whole blood, collected in connection with sensitization to the hapten diphenylcyclopropenone (DPC). This clonotype was obtained from a woman aged 45-60 years with alopecia areata. Some clones in this sample may be carry-over from other donors' samples. CDR3 sequence: CASSSRTSGRVDTQYF. The CDR3 bases are TGTGCCAGCAGTTCCCGGACTAGCGGGAGGGTAGACACGCAGTATTTT.